This T cell receptor (beta chain) was retrieved from a study of T cell responses to AZD1222 COVID-19 vaccine. The study's findings and limits: With two AZD1222 doses given, Spike-specific TCR breadth and depth both rose. Reportedly, nearly half the spike-specific TCRs target unmutated variant regions. CD4 TCRs linked to vaccination spanned spike, dominating at 160-218 and 743-854. White British people made up most donors, females outnumbered males, and clonal diversity was possibly underestimated.

Concerning this clone: Its target is unknown.

Sequencing was performed with immunoSEQ multiplex PCR; in TCRdb, only in-frame clones are kept and a portion is missing. The sample gives 130,000 to 150,000 clones, about 92% of which show up once; about 1.9% is in the top ten. This specimen was peripheral blood, taken on day 0 of AZD1222 vaccination. The clonotype was recovered from an adult in good health.

The DNA of the CDR3 is TGTGCCAGCAGCTCGGGAATTAACACCGGGGAGCTGTTTTTT. It yields the protein CASSSGINTGELFF. V is TRBV5-5 and J is TRBJ2-2; a weak D match, TRBD2 (5 bases). Germline V gives CDR1 SGHKS, CDR2 YYEKEE (reference sequence). The V end lost 3 bases, the J end lost 2 bases, and 8 bases lay between the germline ends. This CDR3 comprises 14 residues.